This T cell receptor beta chain was sequenced during a study of cytomegalovirus exposure and HLA in healthy donors. 60 Vbeta and 13 Jbeta primers were used in PCR. The assay was immunoSEQ multiplex PCR, and TCRdb's table has in-frame clones only and misses some. Among fewer than 140,000 clones listed, 82% were seen once. General observations from the study: Sequencing had likely introduced a cluster of highly shared sequence variants as an artifact. Later on, an analysis tied around 17,000 TCR beta sequences to HLA alleles at 0.05 false discovery rate. Among TCR sequences, most were rare, though some public TCRs appeared in many donors. Per published accounts, TCR beta sequences correctly predicted the HLA-A and HLA-B alleles of most subjects.

Germline V gene sequence: CDR1 SGHRS, CDR2 YFSETQ. Trimming left V 5 bases short and J 1 base short, with 9 bases between. CDR3 size: 13 residues. Concerning this clone: As yet, its antigen is unknown.

Input material: PBMCs. This chain links TRBV5-1 with TRBJ2-5; weak D call: TRBD2 (5 bases). This TCR was recovered from a man in his fifties or sixties in good health and CMV-seronegative. The DNA of the CDR3 is TGCGCCAGCAGTCGACTAACCCAAGAGACCCAGTACTTC. This translates into CASSRLTQETQYF.